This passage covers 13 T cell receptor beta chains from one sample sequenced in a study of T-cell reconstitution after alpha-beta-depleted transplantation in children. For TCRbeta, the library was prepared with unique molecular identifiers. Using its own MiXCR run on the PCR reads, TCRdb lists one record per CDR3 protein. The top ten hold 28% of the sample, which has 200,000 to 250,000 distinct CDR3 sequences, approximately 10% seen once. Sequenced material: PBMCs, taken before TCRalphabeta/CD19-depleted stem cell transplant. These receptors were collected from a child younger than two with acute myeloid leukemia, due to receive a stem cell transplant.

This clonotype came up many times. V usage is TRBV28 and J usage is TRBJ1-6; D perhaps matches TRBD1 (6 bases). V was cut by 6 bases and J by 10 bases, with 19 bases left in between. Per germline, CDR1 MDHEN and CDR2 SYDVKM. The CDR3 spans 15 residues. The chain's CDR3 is CASSLPHRVRSPLHF. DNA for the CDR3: TGTGCCAGCAGCCTCCCCCACAGGGTACGATCACCCCTCCACTTT.

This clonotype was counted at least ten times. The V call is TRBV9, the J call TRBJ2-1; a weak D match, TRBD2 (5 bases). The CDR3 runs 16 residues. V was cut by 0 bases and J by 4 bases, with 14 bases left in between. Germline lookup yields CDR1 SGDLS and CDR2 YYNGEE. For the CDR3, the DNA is TGTGCCAGCAGCGTAGGGAGCGGCCGAGGTTACAATGAGCAGTTCTTC. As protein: CASSVGSGRGYNEQFF.

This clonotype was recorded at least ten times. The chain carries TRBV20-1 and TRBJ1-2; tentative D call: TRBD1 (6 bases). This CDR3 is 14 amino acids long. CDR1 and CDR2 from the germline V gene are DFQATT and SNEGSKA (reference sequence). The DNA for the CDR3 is TGCGCCTTGTTGGGGGGCCGAGAGAACTATGGCTACACCTTC. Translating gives CALLGGRENYGYTF.

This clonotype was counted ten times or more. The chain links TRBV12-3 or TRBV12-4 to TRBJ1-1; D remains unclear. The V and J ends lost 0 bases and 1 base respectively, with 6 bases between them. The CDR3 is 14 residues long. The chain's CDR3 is CASSLAPGNTEAFF. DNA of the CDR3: TGTGCCAGCAGTTTAGCCCCCGGGAACACTGAAGCTTTCTTT.

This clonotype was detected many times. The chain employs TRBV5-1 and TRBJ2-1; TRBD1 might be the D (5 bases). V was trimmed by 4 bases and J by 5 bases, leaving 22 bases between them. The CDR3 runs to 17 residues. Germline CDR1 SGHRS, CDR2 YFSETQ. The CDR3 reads CASSQGRWPTLHNEQFF. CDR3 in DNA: TGCGCCAGCAGCCAGGGTCGATGGCCTACCCTCCACAATGAGCAGTTCTTC.

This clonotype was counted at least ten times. This CDR3 is CASRLGYGGYTF. CDR3 DNA: TGTGCCAGCAGGCTAGGGTATGGTGGCTACACCTTC. V usage is TRBV7-9 and J usage is TRBJ1-2; no clear D. V was shortened by 6 bases and J by 7 bases, with 12 bases between the two germline ends. CDR3 length: 12 amino acids. CDR1 and CDR2 from the germline V gene are SEHNR and FQNEAQ (reference sequence).

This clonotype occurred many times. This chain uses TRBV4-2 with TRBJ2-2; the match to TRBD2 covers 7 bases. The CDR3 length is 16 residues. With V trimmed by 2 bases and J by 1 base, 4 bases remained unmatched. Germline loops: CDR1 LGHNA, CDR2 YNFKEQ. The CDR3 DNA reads TGTGCCAGCAGCCAAAGGCGGGAGTGGAACACCGGGGAGCTGTTTTTT. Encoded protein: CASSQRREWNTGELFF.

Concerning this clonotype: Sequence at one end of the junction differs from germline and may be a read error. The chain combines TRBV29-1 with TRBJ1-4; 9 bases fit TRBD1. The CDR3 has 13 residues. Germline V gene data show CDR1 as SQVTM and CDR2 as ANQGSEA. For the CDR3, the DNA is TGCTGCGTTACGGGGACAGGGACGGAAAAACTGTTTTTT. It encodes CCVTGTGTEKLFF.

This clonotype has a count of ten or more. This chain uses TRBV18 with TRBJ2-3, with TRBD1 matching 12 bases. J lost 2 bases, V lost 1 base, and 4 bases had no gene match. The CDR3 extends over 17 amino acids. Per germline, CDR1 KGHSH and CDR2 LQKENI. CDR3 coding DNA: TGTGCCAGCTCACCACAACAGGGACAGGGGGCCACAGATACGCAGTATTTT. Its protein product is CASSPQQGQGATDTQYF.

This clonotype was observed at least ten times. CDR3 in DNA: TGTGCCAGCAGCCAAGAATCGGGGCCCTACAATGAGCAGTTCTTC. Translated, it gives CASSQESGPYNEQFF. The chain links TRBV14 to TRBJ2-1; perhaps D is TRBD1 or TRBD2 (5 bases each). The CDR3 loop spans 15 amino acids. V was clipped by 0 bases and J by 2 bases, with 8 bases between them. The germline gives CDR1 SGHDN, CDR2 FVKESK.

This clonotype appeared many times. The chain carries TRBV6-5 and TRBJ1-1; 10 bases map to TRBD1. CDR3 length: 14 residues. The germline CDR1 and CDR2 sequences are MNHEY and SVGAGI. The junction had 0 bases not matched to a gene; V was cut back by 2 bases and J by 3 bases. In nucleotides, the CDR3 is TGTGCCAGCAGTTACGGACAGGGGGACACTGAAGCTTTCTTT. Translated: CASSYGQGDTEAFF.

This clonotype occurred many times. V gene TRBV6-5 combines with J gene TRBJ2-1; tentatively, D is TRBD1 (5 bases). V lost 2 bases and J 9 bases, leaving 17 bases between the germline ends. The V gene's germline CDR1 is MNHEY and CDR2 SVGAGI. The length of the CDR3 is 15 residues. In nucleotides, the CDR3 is TGTGCCAGCAGTTACCAGGGCCACCCCCAGGGTGAGCAGTTCTTC. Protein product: CASSYQGHPQGEQFF.

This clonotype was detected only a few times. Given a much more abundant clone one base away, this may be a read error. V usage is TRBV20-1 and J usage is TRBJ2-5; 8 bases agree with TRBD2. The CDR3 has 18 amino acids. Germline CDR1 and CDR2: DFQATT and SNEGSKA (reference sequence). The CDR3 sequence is CCAGAIGYLGRVGETQYF. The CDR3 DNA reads TGCTGTGCTGGGGCGATTGGGTACCTCGGGAGGGTGGGAGAGACCCAGTACTTC.